Each of the 7 T cell receptor beta chains below was sequenced from the same sample in a study of blood T cell repertoires in COVID-19. Repertoires were generated with immunoSEQ multiplex PCR, while TCRdb's copy carries only in-frame clones and drops some. The sample carries about 190,000 clones, around four fifths recorded once. Sequenced sample: peripheral blood. These receptors came from a woman older than 75 with active or convalescent COVID-19.

The gene calls are TRBV7-6 and TRBJ2-3; 9 bases are a match to TRBD1. CDR3 length: 15 residues. CDR1 and CDR2 from the germline V gene are SGHVS and FNYEAQ. J gave up 2 bases and V 5 bases, and 5 bases lay outside the gene matches. The CDR3 here is CASSIQGANTDTQYF. As DNA, the CDR3 is TGTGCCAGCAGCATACAGGGGGCGAACACAGATACGCAGTATTTT.

This clone was counted ten times or more. CDR3 residues: CASSLRDRGAKNIQYF. CDR3 sequence (DNA): TGTGCCAGCAGTTTACGGGACAGGGGAGCCAAAAACATTCAGTACTTC. The chain joins TRBV28 to TRBJ2-4; TRBD1 matches at 10 bases. V gave up 2 bases and J gave up 0 bases; unmatched junction bases: 1. The CDR3 spans 16 residues. Germline values: CDR1 MDHEN, CDR2 SYDVKM.

V usage is TRBV9 and J usage is TRBJ2-1, with TRBD2 matching over 8 bases. Germline assignment: CDR1 SGDLS and CDR2 YYNGEE. This CDR3 has 15 amino acids. J lost 10 bases, V lost 2 bases, and 11 bases had no gene match. DNA for the CDR3: TGTGCCAGCAGCGTTACAGCGGGGGTGCCTGGGGAGCAGTTCTTC. Translating it yields CASSVTAGVPGEQFF.

The chain has TRBV4-1 and TRBJ2-1; the match to TRBD1 covers 8 bases. With V trimmed by 4 bases and J by 8 bases, 4 bases remained unmatched. CDR1 is MGHRA, CDR2 YSYEKL, per germline. This CDR3 has 13 residues. The CDR3 spells CASSRTGIHEQFF. The DNA of the CDR3 is TGCGCCAGCAGCCGGACAGGGATCCATGAGCAGTTCTTC.

This chain joins TRBV6-5 and TRBJ1-5; no clear D. V was pared by 8 bases and J by 5 bases, with 13 bases between. Germline V gene lookup returns CDR1 MNHEY and CDR2 SVGAGI. The CDR3 is made up of 13 amino acids. The CDR3 region is CASSALGDQPQHF. DNA of the CDR3: TGTGCCAGCTCAGCACTGGGCGATCAGCCCCAGCATTTT.

This rearrangement joins TRBV3-1 (or the pseudogene TRBV3-2) to TRBJ2-7; possibly TRBD2 for D (6 bases). This CDR3 comprises 15 residues. Germline V gives CDR1 LGHDT, CDR2 YNNKEL (reference sequence). The V end lost 0 bases, the J end lost 6 bases, and 15 bases lay between the germline ends. The CDR3 DNA follows: TGTGCCAGCAGCCAAGATCTGGGCGGGACGGTCGAGCAGTACTTC. It specifies CASSQDLGGTVEQYF.

J is TRBJ1-1 and V is TRBV7-9, with 8 bases that match TRBD1. The CDR3 is 15 amino acids. With V trimmed by 5 bases and J by 6 bases, 11 bases remained unmatched. In germline, CDR1 is SEHNR, CDR2 FQNEAQ (reference sequence). CDR3 residues: CASSPHRGGTSEAFF. CDR3 DNA: TGTGCCAGCAGCCCACACAGGGGGGGAACATCTGAAGCTTTCTTT.